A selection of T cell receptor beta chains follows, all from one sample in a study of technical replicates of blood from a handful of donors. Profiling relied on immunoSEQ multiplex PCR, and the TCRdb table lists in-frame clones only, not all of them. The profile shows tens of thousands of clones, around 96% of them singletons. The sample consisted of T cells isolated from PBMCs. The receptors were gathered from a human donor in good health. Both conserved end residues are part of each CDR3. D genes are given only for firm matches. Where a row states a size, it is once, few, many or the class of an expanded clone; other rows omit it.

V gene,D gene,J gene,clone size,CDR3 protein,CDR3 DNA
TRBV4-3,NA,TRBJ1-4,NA,CASSQVGTDSGEKLFF,TGCGCCAGCAGCCAAGTCGGGACGGACAGCGGTGAAAAACTGTTTTTT
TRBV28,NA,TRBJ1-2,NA,CASSLNRGLFNYGYTFGYTF,NA
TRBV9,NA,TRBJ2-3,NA,CASNSYLTDTQYF,TGTGCCAGCAACAGTTACCTGACAGATACGCAGTATTTT
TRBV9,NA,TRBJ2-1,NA,CASSVSEPHEQFF,TGTGCCAGCAGCGTCTCCGAGCCTCATGAGCAGTTCTTC
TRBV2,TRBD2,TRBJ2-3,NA,CASSETAGAPDTQYF,TGTGCCAGCAGTGAAACAGCGGGAGCCCCAGATACGCAGTATTTT
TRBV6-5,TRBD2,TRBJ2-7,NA,CASSLYAGAYEQYF,TGTGCCAGCAGTCTATATGCGGGAGCCTACGAGCAGTACTTC
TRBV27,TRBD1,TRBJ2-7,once,CASSLYLGQAYEQYF,TGTGCCAGCAGTTTATATCTGGGACAGGCCTACGAGCAGTACTTC
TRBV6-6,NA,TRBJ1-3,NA,CASSRQPGVGNTIYF,TGTGCCAGCAGCAGGCAACCGGGAGTTGGAAACACCATATATTTT
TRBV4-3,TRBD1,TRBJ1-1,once,CASSPLDRREEAFF,TGCGCCAGCAGCCCCTTGGACAGGCGCGAAGAAGCTTTCTTT
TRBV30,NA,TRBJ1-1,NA,CAWIGTEAFF,TGTGCCTGGATCGGCACTGAAGCTTTCTTT
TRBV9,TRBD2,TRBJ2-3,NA,CASSEGLAGGPVTQYF,TGTGCCAGCAGTGAGGGACTAGCGGGAGGGCCAGTTACGCAGTATTTT
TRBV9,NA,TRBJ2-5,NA,CASSVLTGVYQETQYF,TGTGCCAGCAGCGTACTGACAGGAGTTTACCAAGAGACCCAGTACTTC
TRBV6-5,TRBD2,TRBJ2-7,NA,CASSYPREGAYEQYF,TGTGCCAGCAGTTACCCCCGGGAGGGAGCCTACGAGCAGTACTTC
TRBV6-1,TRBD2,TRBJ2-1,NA,CASSPTSGDPNEQFF,TGTGCCAGCAGTCCGACTAGCGGAGACCCTAATGAGCAGTTCTTC
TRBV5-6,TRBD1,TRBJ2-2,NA,CASSFGGTGGTGELFF,TGTGCCAGCAGCTTTGGAGGGACAGGGGGAACCGGGGAGCTGTTTTTT
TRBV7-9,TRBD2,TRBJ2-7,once,CASSTPFGLAEGVYEQYF,TGTGCCAGCAGCACACCTTTCGGACTAGCGGAGGGCGTTTACGAGCAGTACTTC
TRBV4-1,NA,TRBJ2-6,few,CASSQEQSSFSGANVLTF,TGCGCCAGCAGCCAAGAACAGTCCTCCTTCTCTGGGGCCAACGTCCTGACTTTC
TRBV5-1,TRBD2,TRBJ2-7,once,CASSQQGTSGNYEQYF,TGCGCCAGCAGCCAACAGGGGACTAGCGGGAACTACGAGCAGTACTTC
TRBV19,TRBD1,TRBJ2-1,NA,CASSPWTGNNEQFF,TGTGCCAGTAGTCCATGGACAGGTAACAATGAGCAGTTCTTC
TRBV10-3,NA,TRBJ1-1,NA,CAIKRSNTEAFF,TGTGCCATCAAGCGGTCGAACACTGAAGCTTTCTTT
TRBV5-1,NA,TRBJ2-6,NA,CASSLEGSGANVLTF,TGCGCCAGCAGCTTGGAGGGGTCTGGGGCCAACGTCCTGACTTTC
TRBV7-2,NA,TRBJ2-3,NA,CASSSPTGLSTDTQYF,TGTGCCAGCAGCTCCCCTACAGGGCTTAGCACAGATACGCAGTATTTT
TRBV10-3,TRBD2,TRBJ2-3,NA,CAIGLAGVTDTQYF,TGTGCCATCGGTCTAGCGGGAGTTACAGATACGCAGTATTTT
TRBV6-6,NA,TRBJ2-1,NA,CASRRLESYNEQFF,TGTGCCAGCAGGAGACTAGAAAGCTACAATGAGCAGTTCTTC
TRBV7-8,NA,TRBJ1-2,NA,CASAKLAGNYGYTF,TGTGCCAGCGCCAAATTGGCAGGGAACTATGGCTACACCTTC
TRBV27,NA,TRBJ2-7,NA,CASRPGHRIYEQYF,TGTGCCAGCAGACCGGGACATCGAATCTACGAGCAGTACTTC
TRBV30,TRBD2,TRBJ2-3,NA,CAWSSYFGLAGSTDTQYF,TGTGCCTGGAGTTCTTACTTTGGACTAGCGGGGAGCACAGATACGCAGTATTTT
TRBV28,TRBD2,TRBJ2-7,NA,CASSSASGRGGGIFEQYF,TGTGCCAGCAGTAGCGCAAGCGGGAGAGGAGGGGGGATCTTCGAGCAGTACTTC
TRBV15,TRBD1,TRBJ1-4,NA,CATTAGQAREKLFF,TGTGCCACCACCGCGGGACAGGCGAGGGAAAAACTGTTTTTT
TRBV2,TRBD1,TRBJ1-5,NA,CASTRDSYNQPQHF,TGTGCCAGCACACGGGACAGCTACAATCAGCCCCAGCATTTT
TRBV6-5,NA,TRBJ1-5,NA,CASGGNQPQHF,TGTGCTTCGGGGGGCAATCAGCCCCAGCATTTT
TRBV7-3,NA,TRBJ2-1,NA,CASSLQGNEQFF,TGTGCCAGCAGCTTACAGGGAAATGAGCAGTTCTTC
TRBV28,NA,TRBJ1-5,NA,CASSSLRVQRNNQPQHF,TGTGCCAGCAGCTCCCTCCGGGTTCAGCGAAACAATCAGCCCCAGCATTTT
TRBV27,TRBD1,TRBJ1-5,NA,CASTETGAFSNQPQHF,TGTGCCAGCACAGAGACAGGGGCTTTTAGCAATCAGCCCCAGCATTTT
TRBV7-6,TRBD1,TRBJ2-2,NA,CASSLRDRENTGELFF,TGTGCCAGCAGCTTACGCGACAGGGAAAACACCGGGGAGCTGTTTTTT
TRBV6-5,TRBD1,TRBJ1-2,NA,CASSSDRDRGYGYTF,TGTGCCAGCAGTTCGGACAGAGACAGGGGGTATGGCTACACCTTC
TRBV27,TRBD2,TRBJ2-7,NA,CASSPSLAGILYEQYF,TGTGCCAGCAGCCCATCTCTAGCGGGAATTCTCTACGAGCAGTACTTC
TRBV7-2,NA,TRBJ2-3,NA,CMTGDTDTQYF,TGTATGACGGGAGACACAGATACGCAGTATTTT
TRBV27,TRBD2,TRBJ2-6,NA,CASRLAGVSGANVLTF,TGTGCCAGCAGATTAGCGGGTGTCTCTGGGGCCAACGTCCTGACTTTC
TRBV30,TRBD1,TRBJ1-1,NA,CAWRQRLSGTADTEAFF,TGTGCCTGGAGGCAAAGACTTAGCGGGACAGCTGACACTGAAGCTTTCTTT
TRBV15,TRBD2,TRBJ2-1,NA,CATSRDHPSGTYNEQFF,TGTGCCACCAGCAGAGATCATCCTAGCGGGACCTACAATGAGCAGTTCTTC
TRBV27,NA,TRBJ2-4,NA,CASSWGTGENIQYF,TGTGCCAGCAGTTGGGGCACCGGAGAAAACATTCAGTACTTC
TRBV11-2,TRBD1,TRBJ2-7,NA,CASSLVRQGASEQYF,TGTGCCAGCAGCCTCGTCCGACAGGGGGCCTCCGAGCAGTACTTC
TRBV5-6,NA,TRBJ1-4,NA,CASSVQMENEKLFF,TGTGCCAGCAGCGTCCAGATGGAGAATGAAAAACTGTTTTTT
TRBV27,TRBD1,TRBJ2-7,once,CASRSRDRAWEQYF,TGTGCCAGCAGGAGCCGGGACAGGGCTTGGGAGCAGTACTTC
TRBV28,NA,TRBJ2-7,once,CASLSGTAAYEQYF,TGTGCCAGCCTGTCCGGGACTGCTGCCTACGAGCAGTACTTC
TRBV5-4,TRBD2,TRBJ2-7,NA,CASSLDPSGRAGSYEQYF,TGTGCCAGCAGCTTGGATCCTAGCGGGAGGGCCGGGTCATACGAGCAGTACTTC
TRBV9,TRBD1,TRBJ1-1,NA,CASSLSGTGGTEAFF,TGTGCCAGCAGCCTTTCCGGGACAGGGGGCACTGAAGCTTTCTTT
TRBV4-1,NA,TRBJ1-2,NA,CASSQGQNYGYTF,TGCGCCAGCAGCCAAGGACAGAACTATGGCTACACCTTC
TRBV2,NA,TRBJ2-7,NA,CASSGGGTYEQYF,TGTGCCAGCAGTGGGGGCGGAACCTACGAGCAGTACTTC
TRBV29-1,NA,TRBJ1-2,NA,CSAGLTSYGYTF,TGCAGCGCCGGACTGACCTCCTATGGCTACACCTTC
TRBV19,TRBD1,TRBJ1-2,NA,CASITGQGIGGYTF,TGTGCCAGTATAACGGGACAGGGTATCGGTGGCTACACCTTC
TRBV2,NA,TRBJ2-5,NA,CASSGGVQETQYF,TGTGCCAGCAGTGGGGGAGTCCAAGAGACCCAGTACTTC